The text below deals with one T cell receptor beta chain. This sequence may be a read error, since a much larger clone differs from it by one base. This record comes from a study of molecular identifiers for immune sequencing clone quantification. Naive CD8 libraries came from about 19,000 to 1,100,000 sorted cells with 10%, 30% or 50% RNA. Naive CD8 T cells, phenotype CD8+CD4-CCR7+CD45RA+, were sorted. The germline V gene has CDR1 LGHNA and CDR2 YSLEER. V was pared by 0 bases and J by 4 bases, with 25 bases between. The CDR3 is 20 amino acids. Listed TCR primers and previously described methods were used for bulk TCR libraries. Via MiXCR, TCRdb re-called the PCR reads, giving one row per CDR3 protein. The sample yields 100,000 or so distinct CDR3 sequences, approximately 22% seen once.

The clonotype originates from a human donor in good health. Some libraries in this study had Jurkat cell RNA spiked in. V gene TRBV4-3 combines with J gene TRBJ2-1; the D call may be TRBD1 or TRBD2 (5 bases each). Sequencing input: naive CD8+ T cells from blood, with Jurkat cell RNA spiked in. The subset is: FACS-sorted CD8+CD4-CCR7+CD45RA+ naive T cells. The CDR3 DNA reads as TGCGCCAGCAGCCAAGATCGGTCATGGGAACAGGAGGCGAATTACAATGAGCAGTTCTTC. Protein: CASSQDRSWEQEANYNEQFF.